This TCR beta chain was profiled in a study of T cells in pancreatic ductal adenocarcinoma. Regarding this clone: Antigen specificity is unknown.

The CDR3 contains 12 residues. Germline values: CDR1 GTSNPN, CDR2 SVGIG (reference sequence). V was cut by 7 bases and J by 7 bases, with 16 bases left in between. No neoadjuvant therapy was given to the selected pancreatic ductal adenocarcinoma patients before their surgery. The protocol was immunoSEQ multiplex PCR, while the TCRdb copy is restricted to in-frame clones and leaves out a portion. The sample lists 100,000 or so clones, about 95% occurring once. Findings of the study overall: The resected pancreatic cancer cohort was biased toward the minority with early-stage disease. Comparisons of tumor and blood clonality may show falsely lower tumor diversity. Tumor and blood clonality did not differ significantly, about 0.11 versus 0.072. Compared with tumor, blood showed more total productive templates and about 8-fold more clonotypes.

The chain is built from TRBV30 and TRBJ1-1; D ambiguous. The sequenced material came from PBMCs. The receptor comes from a human donor with pancreatic ductal adenocarcinoma. CDR3 protein: CAYATGEREAFF. As DNA, the CDR3 is TGTGCCTACGCAACCGGGGAGCGTGAAGCTTTCTTT.